A single sample is the source of the 9 T cell receptor beta chains below, sequenced in a study of blood T cell dynamics during melanoma immunotherapy. TCRdb's table, derived via immunoSEQ multiplex PCR, lists solely in-frame clones and lacks some. The profile shows about 7,300 clones, roughly 86% of them singletons. Stated time point: week 3, after first cycle of checkpoint inhibitor. Here the sequenced sample was blood, taken from a patient treated with checkpoint blockade. The source of these receptors is a human donor with melanoma.

V is TRBV7-2 and J is TRBJ1-6; TRBD1 matches 8 bases. The junction had 9 bases not matched to a gene; V was cut back by 5 bases and J by 9 bases. The CDR3 is 15 residues long. Looked up from germline, CDR1 is SGHTA and CDR2 is FQGNSA. The CDR3 DNA sequence: TGTGCCAGCAGCCCCGAGACAGGGGACGGTTCACCCCTCCACTTT. Amino acids: CASSPETGDGSPLHF.

This chain connects TRBV10-3 to TRBJ1-1, with D maybe TRBD1 (5 bases). V was cut by 5 bases and J by 7 bases, with 26 bases left in between. Germline V gene data show CDR1 as ENHRY and CDR2 as SYGVKD. The CDR3 contains 17 residues. The CDR3 region is CAISPHPSTQGALEAFF. As DNA, the CDR3 is TGTGCCATCAGTCCTCACCCCTCAACCCAGGGCGCCCTTGAAGCTTTCTTT.

The V call is TRBV28, the J call TRBJ1-5, with no clear D. Germline lookup yields CDR1 MDHEN and CDR2 SYDVKM. V lost 2 bases to trimming and J lost 2 bases, with 7 bases between them. The CDR3 has 14 amino acids. The CDR3 protein is CASSLVGGNQPQHF. The CDR3 DNA is TGTGCCAGCAGTTTAGTGGGAGGCAATCAGCCCCAGCATTTT. The complete variable domain, with remaining parts taken from reference TRBV28 and TRBJ1-5, reads DVKVTQSSRYLVKRTGEKVFLECVQDMDHENMFWYRQDPGLGLRLIYFSYDVKMKEKGDIPEGYSVSREKKERFSLILESASTNQTSMYLCASSLVGGNQPQHFGDGTRLSIL.

The chain carries TRBV5-4 and TRBJ1-6, with D possibly TRBD1 on 5 matching bases. V was shortened by 3 bases and J by 11 bases, with 18 bases between the two germline ends. The germline V gene has CDR1 SGHNT and CDR2 YYREEE (reference sequence). The CDR3 is 15 amino acids. The CDR3 spells CASSSAGQSIAPLHF. The CDR3 DNA follows: TGTGCCAGCAGCTCAGCGGGGCAGAGTATTGCACCCCTCCACTTT.

This sequence joins TRBV28 and TRBJ1-1; no clear D gene. The ends were cut back, 6 bases at V and 3 bases at J, with 11 bases in the middle. The CDR3 totals 13 residues. CDR1 is MDHEN and CDR2 is SYDVKM in the germline V gene. CDR3 sequence: CASRRAGDTEAFF. CDR3 nucleotide sequence: TGTGCCAGCAGGAGGGCTGGGGACACTGAAGCTTTCTTT.

The chain carries TRBV6-1 and TRBJ2-3; 10 bases fit TRBD2. Trimming took 3 bases from V and 4 from J; bases not matched to a gene: 4. The germline V gene encodes CDR1 MNHNS and CDR2 SASEGT. This CDR3 has 15 residues. The CDR3 reads CASSDLAGGPDTQYF. The CDR3 nucleotides are TGTGCCAGCAGTGATTTAGCGGGGGGTCCAGATACGCAGTATTTT.

The genes are TRBV2 and TRBJ2-2, with 7 bases that match TRBD2. The CDR3 length is 15 residues. After removal of 10 bases from V and 7 bases from J, the junction contained 15 bases not matched to a gene. From germline, CDR1 is SNHLY and CDR2 FYNNEI. The CDR3 reads CATPGRGPGHGELFF. In nucleotides, the CDR3 is TGTGCCACCCCGGGGAGGGGCCCCGGGCACGGGGAGCTGTTTTTT.

The chain couples TRBV28 to TRBJ1-1; unclear D gene. The V and J ends lost 6 bases and 10 bases respectively, with 15 bases between them. This CDR3 comprises 12 residues. Per germline, CDR1 MDHEN and CDR2 SYDVKM. The DNA for the CDR3 is TGTGCCAGCAGGGTCGGAGCGGTCGGAGCTTTCTTT. Translation: CASRVGAVGAFF.

The chain uses TRBV6-1 and TRBJ2-6, with 8 nucleotides matching TRBD2. Germline V gene lookup returns CDR1 MNHNS and CDR2 SASEGT. CDR3 length: 15 residues. The CDR3: CATRGAPSGANVLTF. Here the CDR3 DNA reads TGTGCTACGCGGGGGGCGCCCTCTGGGGCCAACGTCCTGACTTTC.